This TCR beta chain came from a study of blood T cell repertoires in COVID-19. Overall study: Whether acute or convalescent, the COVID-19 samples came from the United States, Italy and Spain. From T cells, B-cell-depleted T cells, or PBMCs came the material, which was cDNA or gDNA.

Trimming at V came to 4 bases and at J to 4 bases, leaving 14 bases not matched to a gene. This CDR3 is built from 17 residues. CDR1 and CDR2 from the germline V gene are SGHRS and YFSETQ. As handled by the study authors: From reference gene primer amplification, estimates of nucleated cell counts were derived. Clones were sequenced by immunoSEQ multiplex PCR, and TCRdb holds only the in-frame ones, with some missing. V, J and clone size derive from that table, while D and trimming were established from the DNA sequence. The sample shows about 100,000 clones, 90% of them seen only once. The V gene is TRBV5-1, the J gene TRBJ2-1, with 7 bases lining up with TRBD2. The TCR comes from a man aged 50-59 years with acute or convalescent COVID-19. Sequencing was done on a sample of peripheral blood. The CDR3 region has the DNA TGCGCCAGCAGCGCAAAGCTAGCGGCCGGCGGGTACAATGAGCAGTTCTTC. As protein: CASSAKLAAGGYNEQFF.